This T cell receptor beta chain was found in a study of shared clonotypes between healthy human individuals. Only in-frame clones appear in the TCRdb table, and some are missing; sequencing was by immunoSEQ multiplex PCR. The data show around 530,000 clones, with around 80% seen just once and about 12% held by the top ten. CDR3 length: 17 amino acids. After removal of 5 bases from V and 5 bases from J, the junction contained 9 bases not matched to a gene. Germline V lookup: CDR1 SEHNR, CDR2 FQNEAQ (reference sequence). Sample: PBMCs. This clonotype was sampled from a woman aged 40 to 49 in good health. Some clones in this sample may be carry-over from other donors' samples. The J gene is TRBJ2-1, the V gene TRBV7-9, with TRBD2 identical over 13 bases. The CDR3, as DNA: TGTGCCAGCAGCCCCGGACTAGCGGGAGTTATGGACAATGAGCAGTTCTTC. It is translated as CASSPGLAGVMDNEQFF.